This T cell receptor beta chain was observed in a study of radiation and T cells in renal cell carcinoma (dated by TCRdb to about 2020). Some background on the complete study: The samples were obtained from a clinical trial, where primary renal cell carcinomas were treated with 15 Gy stereotactic body radiation therapy and then removed by nephrectomy 4 weeks afterward. In total, roughly 52 samples, comprising around 25 tumors and roughly 27 peripheral blood samples, were subjected to TCR beta sequencing. Across all 50 or so samples, around 4,000,000 unique CDR3 nucleotide sequences encoding around 2.8 million unique CDR3 amino acid sequences were identified. Study-wide findings and limitations: Changes in the blood repertoire were not tracked past 4 weeks after treatment. No pretreatment tumor biopsies were available, so the baseline intratumoral presence of clonotypes could not be determined. An increase in top tumor clonotypes in blood was observed from baseline to 2 weeks post-radiation, followed by contraction by 4 weeks, which was taken to suggest transient expansion of tumor-resident clones. Because the trial had a single-armed design, the trial could not examine how radiation dose or scheduling affected the TCR repertoire.

Following the manufacturer's recommendations, the immunoSEQ kit was used to generate TCR beta libraries from genomic DNA. To prepare the libraries, a first multiplex PCR with proprietary primers was run, followed by a second PCR that added unique barcodes, and a bead cleanup was done after each round. A kit-provided positive control reaction and a negative control reaction were included in every sample batch. The final libraries were assessed on an Agilent 4200 TapeStation D1000 ScreenTape, pooled by volume, and quantified by qPCR. An Illumina NextSeq500 fitted with a MidOutput 150-cycle cartridge performed the sequencing, running 156 Read1 cycles and 15 Index1 cycles with the kit's custom primers. The pooled library was loaded at 0.95 to 1 pM, with an approximately 21% PhiX control spiked in. Concerning the study's data processing: Vendor-processed data were analyzed in R, with a clonotype defined as all T cells sharing the same CDR3 nucleotide sequence. For clone abundance analyses, frequencies were normalized to the 10,000 most abundant clones in each sample. Public T cell clones, which averaged fewer than five per sample, were removed prior to analysis. Tumor-enriched clonotypes and baseline blood-enriched clonotypes were defined as those with an abundance difference of at least 32-fold between compartments. A beta-binomial differential abundance model was used to identify clonotypes that expanded or contracted between blood time points. Similarity between tumor and blood repertoires was quantified using the Baroni-Urbani and Buser coefficient, and groups were compared with two-tailed Wilcoxon tests in R. TCRdb holds this immuneACCESS table with in-frame rearrangements only. Some clones are missing; in checked studies, unresolved V genes explain under half, and the rest has no known cause. The DNA was the basis for D and trimming; V, J and clone size are from that table. This sample lists some 120,000 clones; around 81% were detected once. The ten largest clones take up roughly 5% of the sample.

The time point tag for this specimen amounts to: blood 2 weeks post-SBRT. In light of the paper, this sample's treatment or condition label describes: 15 Gy SBRT to primary tumor, nephrectomy 4 weeks later. To follow tumor-enriched clonotypes, peripheral blood was collected serially from radiation-treated patients at baseline and again at 2 weeks and 4 weeks after SBRT. All patients had renal cell carcinoma with clear cell pathology. The QIAamp DNA Blood Mini Kit (Qiagen) was used to prepare genomic DNA for TCR sequencing. Only samples passing all quality control checks were included in the analyses. Of note for this clone: What antigen it recognizes has not been identified. No qualities accompany the bases; no much larger clone lies one base away.

V is reduced by 5 bases and J by 2 bases, leaving a spacing of 8 bases between them. From its cysteine to its phenylalanine, the CDR3 spans 13 amino acids. Only the CDR3 portion is preserved as DNA: 39 bases, with reading frame beginning at the first base. Reading the germline V gene (reference sequence) gives CDR1 LNHNV and CDR2 YYDKDF. The clonotype comes from a man in his fifties or sixties with renal cell carcinoma. The sequenced sample was blood, obtained from a patient whose treatment included radiotherapy and nephrectomy. The chain is encoded by TRBV15 joined to TRBJ2-3; a weak D assignment points to TRBD1 (5 bases agree). The nucleotide sequence is given as TGTGCCACCAGCGGACATAACACAGATACGCAGTATTTT. Translated, this is CATSGHNTDTQYF.